This T cell receptor (beta chain) was sequenced for a study of cytomegalovirus exposure and HLA in healthy donors listed by TCRdb under 2017. Regarding the study in general: An earlier analysis of roughly 500 of the donors reported 276 Gb of sequence data and roughly 110 million unique TCR beta sequences from about 200 million T cells. An early release covering approximately 600 HLA-typed donors comprised 250 to 350 gigabases of sequencing data and 65 million to 100 million unique TCR sequences. Among the approximately 400 genotyped donors, more than 70% belonged to the genetic ancestry cluster associated with self-reported Caucasian donors. The study was designed to test whether signatures of past pathogen exposure could be identified by cataloging public T cell receptors. Using immunosequencing, the study profiled T cell repertoires from roughly 650 subjects and related those repertoires to cytomegalovirus serostatus. In addition to the first cohort of several hundred subjects, a separate validation cohort of some 120 different subjects was used. To predict cytomegalovirus infection status, the study combined high-throughput TCR immunosequencing, statistical association of individual TCRs with disease status, and machine learning. A later analysis re-examined previously published TCR beta repertoires from 610 or so donors and added high-resolution HLA genotyping to investigate patterns of TCR occurrence. In the later analysis, no new phenotypic data were used to find candidate immune exposures; instead, reliance was placed on TCR beta sequences and their occurrence across donors. An earlier analysis of 587 of the donors used high-throughput TCR beta sequencing to judge whether each TCR beta V gene segment behaved as functional or pseudogenic. Donor age, sex, ethnicity and CMV serostatus were collected together with the repertoire data. A later genetic analysis used genome-wide SNP genotypes for 398 of the 666 donors, treating that subset as a discovery cohort. All discovery cohort repertoires had been generated using a single sequencing platform. Class I and class II HLA loci were covered by the typing at four-digit resolution. Typing coverage differed by locus: A, B, C, DRB1 and DQB1 were typed in roughly 629-640 donors, DQA1 in 500 to 550, DPA1 in roughly 590, and DPB1 in roughly 450. Roughly 5 DR-DQ haplotypes were handled as single units for association and clustering because linkage in the cohort was strong. Among roughly 400 genotyped donors of the cohort, an average of around 240,000 unique TCR beta nucleotide sequences was sequenced per donor, of which roughly 18% were non-productive. On the study overall, not on this receptor specifically: A cluster of highly shared sequence variants was judged likely to represent a technical artifact of the sequencing pipeline. The authors suggested that the approach could potentially be generalized to other disease states and immunological phenotypes. HLA typing was unavailable for some donors at each locus, so association tests used only the typed subset. Correlated functional status among segregating V segments might reflect linkage disequilibrium, but an unknown experimental factor could not be ruled out. The only immune exposure information available for the cohort was CMV serostatus. Roughly uniform sequencing depth across donors was assumed in presence/absence analyses, although this assumption may not hold. According to a later genetic analysis, donors in an Asian-associated ancestry cluster had fewer N-insertions in productive TCRs than the roughly 660-donor mean. In a later genetic analysis, a missense DCLRE1C variant was associated with V-gene and J-gene trimming of TCR beta chains, and the association was replicated in an independent cohort. The study gave a list of about 150 TCR beta chains associated with cytomegalovirus. A later analysis associated around 16,000 TCR beta sequences with specific HLA alleles at a false discovery rate of 0.05. A later analysis reported that several top co-occurrence clusters appeared linked to parvovirus B19, influenza, CMV and Epstein-Barr virus. This cohort had only TCR beta chains sequenced, and the lack of alpha or paired-chain data limited which features could be detected. Strong co-occurrence of HLA alleles, especially DR and DQ, made assigning TCR associations to individual alleles difficult. Because counts were too low, about 18 rarely observed V segments, including chromosome 9 orphons, were excluded from the earlier analysis of some 540 of the donors. In a later analysis, the rate of TCR association differed among HLA loci, with DRB1 alleles having the most associated TCRs and HLA-C alleles having the fewest. In an earlier analysis of about 550 of the donors, most TCR beta V segments were observed in productive rearrangements about 90% or about 30% of the time, broadly matching IMGT annotations. In a later analysis, most CMV-associated TCR beta chains were found to appear HLA-restricted, with HLA associations seemingly driven largely by CMV exposure. A further reported finding was that TCR beta sequences accurately predicted the HLA-A and HLA-B alleles for most subjects in the first cohort. Most TCR sequences were seen in very few donors, while some public TCRs were found in many individuals. The classifier was reported to diagnose cytomegalovirus status with high specificity and sensitivity in both the original and validation cohorts. In vitro tests confirmed that a few of the cytomegalovirus-associated TCR beta chains recognize cytomegalovirus antigens. Some IMGT-functional V segments, including TRBV6-2 and TRBV6-3, could not be distinguished by the 87-base-pair reads and were therefore excluded. A later analysis found that HLA-associated TCR beta chains were more clonally expanded and had lower generation probabilities than equally common non-associated chains.

The cohort was made up of approximately 700 healthy bone marrow donors. At the time of sampling, every cohort member was nominally healthy, though immune exposures that went unrecorded were likely present. The donor tested CMV seronegative, placing the donor among the 350 or so seronegative members of the cohort. A peripheral blood sample was provided by each donor, and peripheral blood mononuclear cells were used for TCR beta sequencing. The Qiagen DNeasy Blood Extraction Kit was used to extract genomic DNA from the blood cell samples. The sample holds a few counts of this clone. What antigen it recognizes has not been identified. One base away there is no much larger clone; base qualities are not given. To prepare the library, the immunoSEQ multiplex PCR assay was applied. A mixture of 60 forward primers for TCR Vbeta segments and 13 reverse primers for TCR Jbeta segments was used in the multiplex PCR. The CDR3 region of rearranged TCR beta genes was amplified from genomic DNA with a multiplex PCR assay. The amplified TCR beta libraries were sequenced on the Illumina HiSeq System as 87-base-pair reads. Processing in the source paper ran as follows. In a later analysis, roughly 80 million unique TCR beta chains were counted across the 500 to 850 repertoires, and roughly 11 million of these chains were shared by at least two donors. A nearest-neighbor algorithm error-corrected the raw reads and collapsed the reads into unique sequences, merging closely related sequences to remove PCR and sequencing errors. To assign V, D and J gene segments, CDR3 sequences were aligned to IMGT reference sequences. Each retained sequence needed at least a six-nucleotide match to both a V gene segment and a J gene segment. A rearrangement counted as productive if the CDR3 had no stop codons and remained in frame with V and J, and every other rearrangement counted as non-productive. CDR3 was defined by IMGT convention, running from the second conserved V-encoded cysteine to the conserved J-encoded phenylalanine. The earlier analysis of about 560 of the donors excluded any sequence lacking an unambiguous match to a single V gene segment. An earlier analysis of a few hundred of the donors called V segments functional above 56.7% productive rearrangements and segregating when the between-donor standard deviation exceeded 5%. To diagnose cytomegalovirus status from the catalog of TCR beta chain sequences, a statistical classification framework was built. In a later analysis, TCR nucleotide sequences were compared against IMGT/GENE-DB human TR gene sequences so that V and J genes could be assigned. In a later analysis, CDR3 sequences and most-parsimonious VDJ recombination scenarios were assigned using the TCRdist pipeline. In a later analysis, every TCR beta chain was defined by the combination of its CDR3 amino acid sequence and its V-gene family, and reads without a unique V-gene family were dropped. A later analysis removed 500 to 650 highly shared, low-generation-probability nucleotide sequences to deal with suspected cross-contamination and a sequencing artifact. A later analysis calculated a clonal expansion index for each public chain from normalized within-repertoire ranks of inferred template counts. Generation probabilities in a later analysis came from a VDJ recombination model fitted to out-of-frame rearrangements, and those results were checked against IGoR. Hypergeometric tests were used in a later analysis to score TCR-TCR, TCR-HLA and TCR-CMV co-occurrence, with a repertoire-size bias correction applied to the TCR pairs. A later analysis estimated false discovery rates by permuting HLA or CMV assignments 20 times. In a later analysis, co-occurring TCRs were grouped with DBSCAN, and TCRdist sequence similarity was added when clustering was performed within HLA-allele-positive subsets. Co-occurrence clustering excluded repertoires with fewer than 30,000 or more than 120,000 public chains, plus five with anomalous nucleotide sharing. TCRdb provides this immuneACCESS table in a form limited to in-frame rearrangements. Some clones are lacking; in checked studies, under half of them reflect an unresolved V gene, and why the rest are absent is not known. V and J calls and clone size are as listed in that table; D and trimming were resolved from the DNA. This sample gives fewer than 200,000 clones in total; approximately 84% of them show up just once. Of the sample, over 0.2% is held by the ten largest clones.

The junction shows trimming of 6 bases on V and 1 base on J, plus 7 bases between the germline ends. CDR1 SQVTM and CDR2 ANQGSEA were looked up in the germline V gene. Reading from cysteine to phenylalanine, the CDR3 counts 11 amino acids. Only the CDR3 region is kept as DNA, spanning 33 bases read in frame from base 1. This TCR was recovered from a girl under three years old in good health and CMV-seronegative. Sequenced sample: PBMCs. Here the chain combines TRBV29-1 and TRBJ2-7, with TRBD1 perhaps the D gene, on 6 matching bases. The CDR3 has the sequence CSVTGSYEQYF. DNA sequence: TGCAGCGTCACAGGGTCCTACGAGCAGTACTTC.